This T cell receptor beta chain was documented in a study of early T cells in non-severe SARS-CoV-2 infection. Study context: Chains were unpaired, as sequencing was done on bulk RNA from unsorted whole blood.

CDR1 is LGHDT, CDR2 YNNKEL, per germline (reference sequence). Trimming cost V 5 bases and J 8 bases; bases outside gene matches: 6. This CDR3 region has 14 residues. This clonotype was seen a handful of times. Its antigen is not known. Each single cDNA molecule received a unique molecular identifier. In TCRdb, the 5' RACE reads were re-called with MiXCR into one record per CDR3 protein. The table shows around 55,000 distinct CDR3 sequences, with approximately 12% occurring only once. Study-wide results and limits: Anti-spike CD8 responses were favored in VDJdb matching, and private and CD4 specificities were missed.

The sequence came from an adult who was a healthcare worker with PCR-confirmed SARS-CoV-2 infection or an uninfected control (not recorded which). Sample: whole blood. V is TRBV3-1 and J is TRBJ1-6; 7 bases agree with TRBD1. Here the CDR3 reads CASSSGTVDSPLHF. DNA of the CDR3: TGTGCCAGCAGCTCCGGGACAGTTGATTCACCCCTCCACTTT.